This T cell receptor (beta chain) is from a study of T cell responses to AZD1222 COVID-19 vaccine. Germline V gene data show CDR1 as ENHRY and CDR2 as SYGVKD. Losses at the gene ends were 6 bases for V and 7 bases for J; bases not matched to a gene: 15. The CDR3 is 16 residues long. Some clones are missing from TCRdb's copy, which holds only in-frame ones; the method was immunoSEQ multiplex PCR. In the table there are roughly 150,000 clones, roughly nine tenths of which are singletons. This rearrangement joins TRBV10-3 to TRBJ2-1, with 7 positions matching TRBD2. Here the sequenced sample was peripheral blood, taken 28 days after the second AZD1222 dose. The sequence came from an adult who received the AZD1222 COVID-19 vaccine. The CDR3 nucleotides are TGTGCCATCAGCGGGAGCGGGGTCGGTCCTGGAAATGAGCAGTTCTTC. Encoded protein: CAISGSGVGPGNEQFF.